This T cell receptor beta chain was sequenced during a study of breast tumors, draining lymph nodes, adjacent tissues. TCRdb re-called the multiplex PCR reads with MiXCR, one entry per CDR3 protein. The table records more than 85,000 distinct CDR3 sequences, over 20% of them present only once. Findings and limits, study-wide: Tumor TCR diversity was below lymph nodes but above nontumor tissue. Compared with basal-like, luminal-like tumors shared significantly more repertoire with nontumor tissue. The lymph node origin of tumor T cells was framed as consistent with a hypothesis, not demonstrated. Most tumor T cells seemingly derive from lymph node, then expand in tumor.

This clonotype was recorded at least ten times. No antigen is known for it. This CDR3 is 12 amino acids long. Germline CDR1 is LNHDA and CDR2 is SQIVND (reference sequence). The V end lost 9 bases, the J end lost 2 bases, and 10 bases lay between the germline ends. Breast cancer patients provided tissue from their axillary draining lymph nodes. The sequencing input was axillary lymph node tissue. This sequence originates from a female donor with breast cancer. Some clones in this sample may be carry-over from other donors' samples. The rearrangement links TRBV19 to TRBJ1-2; D ambiguous. CDR3 sequence (DNA): TGTGCCAGCTTAGGACCCAACTATGGCTACACCTTC. Translating it yields CASLGPNYGYTF. Full variable domain (remainder filled in from reference TRBV19 and TRBJ1-2): DGGITQSPKYLFRKEGQNVTLSCEQNLNHDAMYWYRQDPGQGLRLIYYSQIVNDFQKGDIAEGYSVSREKKESFPLTVTSAQKNPTAFYLCASLGPNYGYTFGSGTRLTVV.